This T cell receptor (beta chain) was recovered during a study of PD-1 blockade in classical Hodgkin lymphoma. Study outcomes and limitations: Newly diagnosed patients reportedly trailed healthy donors in baseline TCR diversity. Compared with baseline, CD4+ but not CD8+ TCR diversity had risen significantly by C4D1. The diversity seen at baseline in complete responders resembled that of newly diagnosed patients.

Sequencing used immunoSEQ multiplex PCR; TCRdb keeps in-frame clones, though not all of them. In the table there are roughly 17,000 clones, approximately 83% of which are singletons. Time point defined: cycle 4 day 1 (C4D1), after less than 7 weeks of nivolumab. Each and every patient relapsed after autologous stem cell transplantation, and patients got differing brentuximab vedotin exposure. When best responses were assessed, they were complete response, partial response or progressive disease. Comment on this clone: Antigen unknown.

Germline-derived CDR1 and CDR2 are SGHTA and FQGNSA. Trimming removed 4 bases at V and 0 bases at J, with 7 bases between. The CDR3 extends over 15 amino acids. The rearrangement links TRBV7-2 to TRBJ2-6, with no clear D. Sample: peripheral blood mononuclear cells (PBMCs), taken before the fourth cycle of nivolumab. The source is a human donor with classical Hodgkin lymphoma. The DNA for the CDR3 is TGTGCCAGCAGCTCCACAGTCTCTGGGGCCAACGTCCTGACTTTC. The encoded protein is CASSSTVSGANVLTF. The entire variable domain, with the rest obtained from reference TRBV7-2 and TRBJ2-6, is as follows: GAGVSQSPSNKVTEKGKDVELRCDPISGHTALYWYRQSLGQGLEFLIYFQGNSAPDKSGLPSDRFSAERTGGSVSTLTIQRTQQEDSAVYLCASSSTVSGANVLTFGAGSRLTVL.